Detailed here is one TCR beta chain. Germline V lookup: CDR1 SGHTA, CDR2 FQGNSA. This CDR3 is built from 16 residues. V was cut by 1 base and J by 3 bases, with 15 bases left in between. TCRdb called the RT-PCR reads again in MiXCR, with one record for every CDR3 protein. The repertoire includes approximately 200,000 distinct CDR3 sequences, more than 35% of them detected once, and about 30% sits in the top ten. This record comes from a study of patients and donors after allogeneic stem cell transplantation. This receptor was identified in a human donor who was either an allogeneic HSCT recipient or a stem cell or donor lymphocyte infusion donor (not recorded which). It is not recorded whose cells these are; they may come from a transplant donor. Material for sequencing was blood, either unsorted or a sorted T cell fraction (not recorded which). This chain links TRBV7-2 with TRBJ1-2; possible D gene TRBD1, 6 bases. The chain's CDR3 is CASSLEGGQSYYGYTF. CDR3 nucleotides: TGTGCCAGCAGCTTAGAAGGTGGACAGTCCTACTATGGCTACACCTTC.